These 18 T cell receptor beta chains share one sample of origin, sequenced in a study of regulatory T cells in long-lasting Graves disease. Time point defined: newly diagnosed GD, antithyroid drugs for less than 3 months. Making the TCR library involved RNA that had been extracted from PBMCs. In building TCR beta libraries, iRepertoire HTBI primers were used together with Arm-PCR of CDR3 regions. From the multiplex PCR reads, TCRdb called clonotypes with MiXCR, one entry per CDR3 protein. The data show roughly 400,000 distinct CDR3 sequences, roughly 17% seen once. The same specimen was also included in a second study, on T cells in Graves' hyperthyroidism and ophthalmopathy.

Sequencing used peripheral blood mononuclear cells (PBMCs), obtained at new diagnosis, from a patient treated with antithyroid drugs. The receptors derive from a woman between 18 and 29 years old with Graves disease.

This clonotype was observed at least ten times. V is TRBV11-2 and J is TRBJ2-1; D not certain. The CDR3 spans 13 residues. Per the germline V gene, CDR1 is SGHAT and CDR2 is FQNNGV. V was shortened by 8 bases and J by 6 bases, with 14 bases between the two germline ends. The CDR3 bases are TGTGCCAGCTCCTACCCTAGAAGCAATGAGCAGTTCTTC. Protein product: CASSYPRSNEQFF.

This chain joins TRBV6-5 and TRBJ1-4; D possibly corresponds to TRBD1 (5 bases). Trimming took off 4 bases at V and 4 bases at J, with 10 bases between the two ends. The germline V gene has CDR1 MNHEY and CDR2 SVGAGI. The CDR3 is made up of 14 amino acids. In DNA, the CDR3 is TGTGCCAGCAGTTTGACAGTAAATAATGAAAAACTGTTTTTT. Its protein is CASSLTVNNEKLFF.

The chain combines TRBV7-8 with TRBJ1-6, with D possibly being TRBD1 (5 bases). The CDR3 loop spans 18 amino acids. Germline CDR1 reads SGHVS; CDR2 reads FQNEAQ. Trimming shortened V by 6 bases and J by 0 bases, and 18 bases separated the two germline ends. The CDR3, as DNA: TGTGCCAGCAGAAGAGGTGGCCAGGGCAGCTCCTATAATTCACCCCTCCACTTT. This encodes CASRRGGQGSSYNSPLHF.

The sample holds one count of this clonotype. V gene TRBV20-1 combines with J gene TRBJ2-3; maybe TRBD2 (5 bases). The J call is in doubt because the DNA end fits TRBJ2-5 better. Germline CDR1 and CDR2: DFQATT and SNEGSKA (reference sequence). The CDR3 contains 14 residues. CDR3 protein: CSARDSGRLGTQYF. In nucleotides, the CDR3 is TGCAGTGCTAGAGATTCGGGAAGATTGGGGACCCAGTACTTC.

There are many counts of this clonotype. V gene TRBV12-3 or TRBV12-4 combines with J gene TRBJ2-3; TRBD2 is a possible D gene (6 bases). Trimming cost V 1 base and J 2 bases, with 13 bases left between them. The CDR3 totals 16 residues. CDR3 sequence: CASSLEISGHTDTQYF. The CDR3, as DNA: TGTGCCAGCAGTTTAGAGATTAGCGGTCACACAGATACGCAGTATTTT.

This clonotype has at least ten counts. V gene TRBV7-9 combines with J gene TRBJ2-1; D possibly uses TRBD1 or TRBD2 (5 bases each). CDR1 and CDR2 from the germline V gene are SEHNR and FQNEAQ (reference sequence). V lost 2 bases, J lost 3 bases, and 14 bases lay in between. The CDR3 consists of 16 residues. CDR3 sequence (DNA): TGTGCCAGCAGCTTATCCCGAGGGGAAAACTACAATGAGCAGTTCTTC. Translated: CASSLSRGENYNEQFF.

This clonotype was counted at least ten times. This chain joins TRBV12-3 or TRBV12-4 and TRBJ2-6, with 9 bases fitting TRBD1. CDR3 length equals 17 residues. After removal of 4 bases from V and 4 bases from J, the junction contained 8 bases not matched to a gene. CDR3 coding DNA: TGTGCCAGCAGTTCCCGGGACAGGGCATCCGGGGCCAACGTCCTGACTTTC. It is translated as CASSSRDRASGANVLTF.

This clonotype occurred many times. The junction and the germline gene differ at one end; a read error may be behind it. The CDR3: CASSLEPLRTANF. CDR3 in DNA: TGTGCCAGCAGCCTAGAGCCCCTCCGGACCGCGAACTTC. This rearrangement joins TRBV11-2 to TRBJ2-5; no reliable D call. The CDR3 length is 13 residues. Germline V gene sequence: CDR1 SGHAT, CDR2 FQNNGV.

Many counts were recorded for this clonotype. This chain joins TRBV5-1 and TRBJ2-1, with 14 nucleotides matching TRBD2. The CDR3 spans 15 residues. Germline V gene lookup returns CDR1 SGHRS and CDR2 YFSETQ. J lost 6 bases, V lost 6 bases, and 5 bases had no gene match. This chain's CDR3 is CASTGLAGGSNEQFF. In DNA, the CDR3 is TGCGCCAGCACCGGACTAGCGGGAGGTTCCAATGAGCAGTTCTTC.

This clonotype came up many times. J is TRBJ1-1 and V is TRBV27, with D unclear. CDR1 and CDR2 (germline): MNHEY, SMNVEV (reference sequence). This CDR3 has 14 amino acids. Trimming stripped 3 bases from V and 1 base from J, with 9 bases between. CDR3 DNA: TGTGCCAGCAGTTTGGTAGGGCCGAACACTGAAGCTTTCTTT. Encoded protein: CASSLVGPNTEAFF.

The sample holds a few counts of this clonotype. The CDR3 region has the DNA TGTGCCAGCACCTATGCCGCGGCTGGAAACACCATATATTTT. It is translated as CASTYAAAGNTIYF. The chain couples TRBV6-2 or TRBV6-3 to TRBJ1-3; D is uncertain. CDR1 and CDR2 from the germline V gene are MNHEY and SVGEGT. V lost 7 bases and J 2 bases, leaving 12 bases between the germline ends. This CDR3 contains 14 residues.

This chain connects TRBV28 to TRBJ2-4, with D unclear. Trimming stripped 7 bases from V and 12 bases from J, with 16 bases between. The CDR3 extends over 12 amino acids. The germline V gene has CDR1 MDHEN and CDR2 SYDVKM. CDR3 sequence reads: CASKLLSGPQYF. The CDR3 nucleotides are TGTGCCAGCAAATTATTATCCGGGCCTCAGTACTTC. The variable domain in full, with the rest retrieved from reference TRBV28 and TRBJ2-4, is DVKVTQSSRYLVKRTGEKVFLECVQDMDHENMFWYRQDPGLGLRLIYFSYDVKMKEKGDIPEGYSVSREKKERFSLILESASTNQTSMYLCASKLLSGPQYFGAGTRLSVL.

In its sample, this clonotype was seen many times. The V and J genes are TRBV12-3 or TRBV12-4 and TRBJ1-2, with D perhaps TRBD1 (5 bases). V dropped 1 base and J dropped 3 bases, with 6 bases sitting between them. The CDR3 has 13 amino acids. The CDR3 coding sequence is TGTGCCAGCAGTTTAGGGGGGGACTATGGCTACACCTTC. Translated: CASSLGGDYGYTF.

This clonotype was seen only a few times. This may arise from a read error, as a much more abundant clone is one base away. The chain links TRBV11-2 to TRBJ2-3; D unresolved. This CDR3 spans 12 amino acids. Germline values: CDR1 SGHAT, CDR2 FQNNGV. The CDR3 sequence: CASSTVTDTRYF. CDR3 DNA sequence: TGTGCCAGCAGCACCGTCACAGATACGCGGTATTTT.

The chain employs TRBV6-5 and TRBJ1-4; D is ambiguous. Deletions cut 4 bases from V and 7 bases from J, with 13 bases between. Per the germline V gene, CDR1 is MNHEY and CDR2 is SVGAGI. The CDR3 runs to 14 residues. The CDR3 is CASSSTGDSEKLFF. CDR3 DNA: TGTGCCAGCAGTTCTACTGGGGATAGTGAAAAACTGTTTTTT.

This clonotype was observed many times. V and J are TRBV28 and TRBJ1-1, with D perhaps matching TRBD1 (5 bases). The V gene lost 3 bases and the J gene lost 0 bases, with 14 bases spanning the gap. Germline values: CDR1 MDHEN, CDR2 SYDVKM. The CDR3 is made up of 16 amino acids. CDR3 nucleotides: TGTGCCAGCAGTTTTGGCGGGGCACTATTGAACACTGAAGCTTTCTTT. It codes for CASSFGGALLNTEAFF. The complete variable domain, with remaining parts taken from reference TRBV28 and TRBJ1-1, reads DVKVTQSSRYLVKRTGEKVFLECVQDMDHENMFWYRQDPGLGLRLIYFSYDVKMKEKGDIPEGYSVSREKKERFSLILESASTNQTSMYLCASSFGGALLNTEAFFGQGTRLTVV.

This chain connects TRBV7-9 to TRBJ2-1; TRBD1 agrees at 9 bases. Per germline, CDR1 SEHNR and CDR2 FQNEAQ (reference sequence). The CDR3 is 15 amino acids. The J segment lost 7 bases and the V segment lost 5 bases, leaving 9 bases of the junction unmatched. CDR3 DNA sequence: TGTGCCAGCAGCACCCGGGACAGGGTATCGAATGAGCAGTTCTTC. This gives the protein CASSTRDRVSNEQFF.

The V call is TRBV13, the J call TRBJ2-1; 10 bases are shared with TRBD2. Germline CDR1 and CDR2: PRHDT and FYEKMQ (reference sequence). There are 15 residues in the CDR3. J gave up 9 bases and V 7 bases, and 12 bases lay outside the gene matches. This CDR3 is CASTDQAGGQLEQFF. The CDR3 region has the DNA TGTGCCAGCACCGACCAAGCGGGAGGGCAGCTTGAGCAGTTCTTC. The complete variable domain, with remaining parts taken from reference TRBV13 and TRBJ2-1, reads AAGVIQSPRHLIKEKRETATLKCYPIPRHDTVYWYQQGPGQDPQFLISFYEKMQSDKGSIPDRFSAQQFSDYHSELNMSSLELGDSALYFCASTDQAGGQLEQFFGPGTRLTVL.